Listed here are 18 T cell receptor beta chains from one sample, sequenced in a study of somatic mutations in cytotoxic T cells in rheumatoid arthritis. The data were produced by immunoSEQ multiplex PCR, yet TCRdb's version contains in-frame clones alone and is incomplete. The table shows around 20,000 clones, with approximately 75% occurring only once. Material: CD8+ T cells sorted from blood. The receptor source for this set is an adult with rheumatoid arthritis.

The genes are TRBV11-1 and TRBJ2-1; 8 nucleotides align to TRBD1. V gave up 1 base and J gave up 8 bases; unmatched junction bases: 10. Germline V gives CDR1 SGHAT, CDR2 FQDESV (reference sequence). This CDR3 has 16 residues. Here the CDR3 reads CASSLVDRGIMDEQFF. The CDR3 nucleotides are TGTGCCAGCAGCTTAGTCGACAGGGGCATTATGGATGAGCAGTTCTTC.

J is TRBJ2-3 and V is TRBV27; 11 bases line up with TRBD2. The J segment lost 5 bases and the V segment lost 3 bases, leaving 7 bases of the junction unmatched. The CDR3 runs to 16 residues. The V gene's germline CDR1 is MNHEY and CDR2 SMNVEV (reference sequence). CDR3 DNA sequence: TGTGCCAGCAGTTTCGTAGCGGGAGGGCCGGGAGATACGCAGTATTTT. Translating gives CASSFVAGGPGDTQYF.

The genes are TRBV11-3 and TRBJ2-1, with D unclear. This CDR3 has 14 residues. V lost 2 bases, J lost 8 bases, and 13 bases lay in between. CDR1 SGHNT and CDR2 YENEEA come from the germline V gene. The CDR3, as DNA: TGTGCCAGCAGCTTATTCAGGTCGAGCGATGAGCAGTTCTTC. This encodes CASSLFRSSDEQFF. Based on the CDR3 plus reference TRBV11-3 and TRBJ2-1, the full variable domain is EAGVVQSPRYKIIEKKQPVAFWCNPISGHNTLYWYLQNLGQGPELLIRYENEEAVDDSQLPKDRFSAERLKGVDSTLKIQPAELGDSAVYLCASSLFRSSDEQFFGPGTRLTVL.

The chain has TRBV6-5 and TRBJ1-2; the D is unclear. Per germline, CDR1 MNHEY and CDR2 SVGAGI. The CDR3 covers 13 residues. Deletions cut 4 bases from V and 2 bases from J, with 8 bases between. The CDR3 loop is CASSSGPNYGYTF. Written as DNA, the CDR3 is TGTGCCAGCAGTTCTGGCCCAAACTATGGCTACACCTTC.

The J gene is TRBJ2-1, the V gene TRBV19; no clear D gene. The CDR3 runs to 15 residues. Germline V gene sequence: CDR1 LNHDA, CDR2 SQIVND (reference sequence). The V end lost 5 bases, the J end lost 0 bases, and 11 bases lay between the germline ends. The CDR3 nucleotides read TGTGCCAGTAGTTCCGGATTGAGCTCCTACAATGAGCAGTTCTTC. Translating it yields CASSSGLSSYNEQFF.

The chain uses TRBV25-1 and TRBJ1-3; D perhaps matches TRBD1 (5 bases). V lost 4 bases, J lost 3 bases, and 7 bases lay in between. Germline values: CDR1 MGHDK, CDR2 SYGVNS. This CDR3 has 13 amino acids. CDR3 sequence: CASSAGRGNTIYF. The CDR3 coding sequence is TGTGCCAGCAGTGCGGGACGTGGAAACACCATATATTTT.

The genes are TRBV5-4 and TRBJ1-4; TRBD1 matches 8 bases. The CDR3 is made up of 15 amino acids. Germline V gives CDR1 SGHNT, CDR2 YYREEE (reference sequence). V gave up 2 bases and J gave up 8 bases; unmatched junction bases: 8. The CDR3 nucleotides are TGTGCCAGCAGCTTTACCGGGACAGGCCGCGAAAAACTGTTTTTT. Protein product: CASSFTGTGREKLFF.

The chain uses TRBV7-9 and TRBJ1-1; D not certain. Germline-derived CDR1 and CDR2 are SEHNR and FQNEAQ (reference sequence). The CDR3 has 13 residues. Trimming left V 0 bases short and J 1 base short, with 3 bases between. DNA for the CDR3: TGTGCCAGCAGCTTAGCAGGGAACACTGAAGCTTTCTTT. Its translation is CASSLAGNTEAFF.

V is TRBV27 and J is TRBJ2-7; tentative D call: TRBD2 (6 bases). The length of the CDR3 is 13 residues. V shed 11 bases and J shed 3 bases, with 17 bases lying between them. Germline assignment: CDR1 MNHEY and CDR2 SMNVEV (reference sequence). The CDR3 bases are TGTGCCCTAGGGCGGGAATGGTACTACGAGCAGTACTTC. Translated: CALGREWYYEQYF.

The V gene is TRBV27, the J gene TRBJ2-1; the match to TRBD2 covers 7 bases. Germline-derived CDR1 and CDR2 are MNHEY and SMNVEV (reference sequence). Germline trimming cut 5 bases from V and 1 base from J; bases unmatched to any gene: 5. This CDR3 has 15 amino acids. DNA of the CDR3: TGTGCCAGCAGTCTCAGCGGGATTTCCTACAATGAGCAGTTCTTC. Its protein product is CASSLSGISYNEQFF.

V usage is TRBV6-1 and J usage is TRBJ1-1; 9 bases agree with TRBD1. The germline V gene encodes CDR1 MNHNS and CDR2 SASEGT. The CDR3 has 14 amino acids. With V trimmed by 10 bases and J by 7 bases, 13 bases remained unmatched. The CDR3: CATTLQPGQGEAFF. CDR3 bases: TGTGCCACCACCCTTCAACCGGGACAGGGTGAAGCTTTCTTT.

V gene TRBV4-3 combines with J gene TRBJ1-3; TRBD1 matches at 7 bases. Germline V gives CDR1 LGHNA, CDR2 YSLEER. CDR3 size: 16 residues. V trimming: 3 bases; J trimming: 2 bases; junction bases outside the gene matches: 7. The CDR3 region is CASSQQRQGPGNTIYF. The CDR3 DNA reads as TGCGCCAGCAGCCAGCAACGACAGGGCCCTGGAAACACCATATATTTT.

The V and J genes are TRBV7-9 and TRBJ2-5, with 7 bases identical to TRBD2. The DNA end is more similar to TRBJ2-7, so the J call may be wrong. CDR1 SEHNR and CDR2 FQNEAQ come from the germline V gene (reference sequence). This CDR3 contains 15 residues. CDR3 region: CASSPSSGRTYEQYF. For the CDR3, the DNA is TGTGCCAGCAGCCCCTCTAGCGGAAGAACCTACGAGCAGTACTTC.

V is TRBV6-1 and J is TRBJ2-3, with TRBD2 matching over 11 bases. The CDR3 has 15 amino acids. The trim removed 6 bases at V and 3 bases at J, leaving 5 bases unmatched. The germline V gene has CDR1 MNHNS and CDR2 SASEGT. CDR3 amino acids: CASRKGLAVTDTQYF. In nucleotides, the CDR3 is TGTGCCAGCAGAAAGGGACTAGCGGTGACAGATACGCAGTATTTT.

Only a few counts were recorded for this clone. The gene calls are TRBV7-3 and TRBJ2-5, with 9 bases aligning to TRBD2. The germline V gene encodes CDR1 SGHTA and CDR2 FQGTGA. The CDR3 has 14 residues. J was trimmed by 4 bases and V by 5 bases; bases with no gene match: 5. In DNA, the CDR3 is TGTGCCAGCAGCCTAGCGGGGCCCGCAGAGACCCAGTACTTC. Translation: CASSLAGPAETQYF.

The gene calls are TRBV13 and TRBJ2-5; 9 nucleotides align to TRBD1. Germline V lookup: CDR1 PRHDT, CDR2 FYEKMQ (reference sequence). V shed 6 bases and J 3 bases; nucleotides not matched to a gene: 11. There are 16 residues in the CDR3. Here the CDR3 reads CASSYRTGETEETQYF. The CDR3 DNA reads TGTGCCAGCAGTTATCGGACAGGGGAAACAGAAGAGACCCAGTACTTC.

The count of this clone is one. Here the CDR3 reads CASSPISGNQPQHF. For the CDR3, the DNA is TGTGCCAGCAGTCCGATATCGGGCAATCAGCCCCAGCATTTT. This chain joins TRBV27 and TRBJ1-5; D is undetermined. Between the trimmed V and J ends, which lost 5 bases and 2 bases, there was a span of 10 bases. Germline loops: CDR1 MNHEY, CDR2 SMNVEV (reference sequence). CDR3 length: 14 residues.

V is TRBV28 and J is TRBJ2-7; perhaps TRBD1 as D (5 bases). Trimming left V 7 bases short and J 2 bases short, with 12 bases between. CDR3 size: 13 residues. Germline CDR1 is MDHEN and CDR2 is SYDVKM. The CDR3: CASTLTATYEQYF. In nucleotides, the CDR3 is TGTGCCAGCACCCTGACAGCTACCTACGAGCAGTACTTC.